Listed here are 16 T cell receptor beta chains from one sample, sequenced in a study of blood T cells in healthy people across ages. A second PCR, run for roughly 7 to 12 cycles, used a sample-barcoded 5' primer plus a J-beta primer mix. TCRdb re-called the 5' RACE reads with MiXCR, one entry per CDR3 protein. The data contain around 650,000 distinct CDR3 sequences, 35% to 50% of them singletons. Specimen: blood. The receptor source for this set is an elderly man in good health.

The chain is built from TRBV4-3 and TRBJ2-1, with no clear D. The CDR3 is 14 residues long. V gave up 6 bases and J gave up 2 bases, with 11 bases separating them. Germline V lookup: CDR1 LGHNA, CDR2 YSLEER. The CDR3: CASSSGITYNEQFF. CDR3 bases: TGCGCCAGCAGTTCAGGTATAACCTACAATGAGCAGTTCTTC.

This clonotype was seen once. The chain combines TRBV4-2 with TRBJ2-7; 10 bases line up with TRBD1. Germline V gene lookup returns CDR1 LGHNA and CDR2 YNFKEQ. J gave up 5 bases and V 8 bases, and 9 bases lay outside the gene matches. The CDR3 totals 14 residues. The CDR3 sequence: CASGTGTGAHEQYF. For the CDR3, the DNA is TGTGCCAGCGGAACCGGGACAGGGGCCCACGAGCAGTACTTC.

This CDR3 reads CSARAVSTQPQHF. The CDR3 nucleotides read TGCAGTGCTAGGGCAGTTTCAACCCAGCCCCAGCATTTT. The chain joins TRBV20-1 to TRBJ1-5; D gene ambiguous. The CDR3 is 13 amino acids. CDR1 and CDR2 from the germline V gene are DFQATT and SNEGSKA (reference sequence). Trimming took off 3 bases at V and 7 bases at J, with 13 bases between the two ends.

The chain uses TRBV9 and TRBJ2-3, with 8 bases aligning to TRBD1. The CDR3 sequence is 16 residues long. CDR1 is SGDLS, CDR2 YYNGEE, per germline. The V and J ends lost 0 bases and 0 bases, in that order; junction bases with no gene match: 3. The CDR3, as DNA: TGTGCCAGCAGCGTAGTCGGACAGGGAAGCACAGATACGCAGTATTTT. It yields the protein CASSVVGQGSTDTQYF. Drawing the rest from reference TRBV9 and TRBJ2-3, the complete variable domain is DSGVTQTPKHLITATGQRVTLRCSPRSGDLSVYWYQQSLDQGLQFLIQYYNGEERAKGNILERFSAQQFPDLHSELNLSSLELGDSALYFCASSVVGQGSTDTQYFGPGTRLTVL.

The chain couples TRBV6-2 or TRBV6-3 to TRBJ2-7; TRBD1 matches at 8 bases. The CDR3 is 15 amino acids. CDR1 and CDR2 (germline): MNHEY, SVGEGT. With 4 bases clipped from V and 6 bases from J, the junction kept 11 bases outside the gene matches. The CDR3 DNA is TGTGCCAGCAGTTCCGCGGGACAGGCAATTGGCGAGCAGTACTTC. This translates into CASSSAGQAIGEQYF.

This clonotype was seen a few times. The chain has TRBV28 and TRBJ2-4; D may be TRBD2 (5 bases). CDR1 and CDR2 (germline): MDHEN, SYDVKM. The germline V and J ends were trimmed by 7 bases and 13 bases, with 26 bases remaining between them. CDR3 size: 15 residues. The DNA for the CDR3 is TGTGCCAGCATTTCGCATTCCCGAACCTCTAGGGAGCAGTACTTC. Its translation: CASISHSRTSREQYF.

J is TRBJ1-1 and V is TRBV6-1; D uncertain. In germline, CDR1 is MNHNS, CDR2 SASEGT. Between the trimmed V and J ends, which lost 4 bases and 1 base, there was a span of 7 bases. The CDR3 covers 13 residues. CDR3 coding DNA: TGTGCCAGCAGTGTGACAACGAACACTGAAGCTTTCTTT. It yields the protein CASSVTTNTEAFF.

The V and J genes are TRBV30 and TRBJ2-4; maybe TRBD1 (5 bases). The DNA end is more similar to TRBJ2-7, so the J call may be wrong. Germline lookup yields CDR1 GTSNPN and CDR2 SVGIG (reference sequence). The CDR3 totals 12 residues. This CDR3 reads CAWGRVVNEQYF. CDR3 coding DNA: TGTGCCTGGGGCAGGGTAGTTAACGAGCAGTACTTC.

The J gene is TRBJ1-1, the V gene TRBV6-2 or TRBV6-3; 9 bases fit TRBD1. Trimming at V came to 2 bases and at J to 1 base, leaving 11 bases not matched to a gene. CDR1 MNHEY and CDR2 SVGEGT come from the germline V gene. This CDR3 has 18 amino acids. The chain's CDR3 is CASSYTYGQGKENTEAFF. The CDR3, as DNA: TGTGCCAGCAGTTACACTTACGGACAGGGGAAGGAGAACACTGAAGCTTTCTTT.

This clonotype was observed a few times. This sequence joins TRBV7-2 and TRBJ1-1, with D unclear. Germline V gives CDR1 SGHTA, CDR2 FQGNSA. Trimming took off 0 bases at V and 3 bases at J, with 11 bases between the two ends. The CDR3 loop spans 15 amino acids. The CDR3: CASSLASRQDTEAFF. CDR3 coding DNA: TGTGCCAGCAGCTTAGCGTCAAGGCAGGACACTGAAGCTTTCTTT.

This clonotype was counted only a few times. The gene calls are TRBV7-9 and TRBJ2-5; 10 bases are a match to TRBD1. Trimming took 1 base from V and 2 from J; bases not matched to a gene: 7. This CDR3 comprises 17 residues. Germline V gene data show CDR1 as SEHNR and CDR2 as FQNEAQ (reference sequence). In DNA form, the CDR3 reads TGTGCCAGCAGCTTAGAGGGAGACAGGGGGCCTCAAGAGACCCAGTACTTC. Its translation: CASSLEGDRGPQETQYF. Full variable domain (outside the CDR3, taken from reference TRBV7-9 and TRBJ2-5): DTGVSQNPRHKITKRGQNVTFRCDPISEHNRLYWYRQTLGQGPEFLTYFQNEAQLEKSRLLSDRFSAERPKGSFSTLEIQRTEQGDSAMYLCASSLEGDRGPQETQYFGPGTRLLVL.

V is TRBV6-5 and J is TRBJ2-3; tentatively, D is TRBD2 (5 bases). The CDR3 length is 15 residues. CDR1 and CDR2 from the germline V gene are MNHEY and SVGAGI. Trimming pared 2 bases from V and 1 base from J, leaving 10 bases between. CDR3 region: CASSYLGVGTDTQYF. CDR3 nucleotide sequence: TGTGCCAGCAGTTACCTCGGGGTAGGCACAGATACGCAGTATTTT.

The chain links TRBV6-1 to TRBJ2-7; no clear D. Between the trimmed V and J ends, which lost 2 bases and 3 bases, there was a span of 5 bases. Germline lookup yields CDR1 MNHNS and CDR2 SASEGT. The CDR3 contains 12 residues. The CDR3 sequence is CASSEKSYEQYF. CDR3 nucleotides: TGTGCCAGCAGTGAAAAGAGCTACGAGCAGTACTTC.

This clonotype showed up many times. The chain uses TRBV18 and TRBJ2-3; TRBD2 aligns across 12 bases. V shed 3 bases, J shed 2 bases, and the junction held 3 bases outside the gene matches. The CDR3 extends over 16 amino acids. CDR1 is KGHSH and CDR2 is LQKENI in the germline V gene. The CDR3 DNA sequence: TGTGCCAGCTCACCGACTAGCGGGGGATCCACAGATACGCAGTATTTT. It yields the protein CASSPTSGGSTDTQYF.

V and J are TRBV5-8 and TRBJ2-5; D may be TRBD1 (6 bases). The germline gives CDR1 SGHTS, CDR2 YDEGEE. Trimming shortened V by 0 bases and J by 2 bases, and 14 bases separated the two germline ends. This CDR3 has 16 amino acids. Written as DNA, the CDR3 is TGTGCCAGCAGCTTGGGGGCAGGGGCAAATCAAGAGACCCAGTACTTC. Its translation: CASSLGAGANQETQYF.

At least ten counts were recorded for this clonotype. J is TRBJ2-3 and V is TRBV28, with 14 bases fitting TRBD2. The CDR3 contains 15 residues. V trimming: 5 bases; J trimming: 5 bases; junction bases outside the gene matches: 3. Germline V gene lookup returns CDR1 MDHEN and CDR2 SYDVKM. As DNA, the CDR3 is TGTGCCAGCAGTCTAGGGACTAGCGGGAGAGATACGCAGTATTTT. Translated: CASSLGTSGRDTQYF.